The subject of this entry is one T cell receptor beta chain. Its recognized antigen is unknown. No base-level quality is on record; no much larger clone is a single base apart. The CDR3 holds 16 amino acids from the cysteine to the phenylalanine. Only the CDR3 DNA stays, 48 bases, in frame from base 1. The junction shows trimming of 2 bases on V and 11 bases on J, plus 19 bases between the germline ends. CDR1 and CDR2, looked up from the germline V gene, are MNHEY and SVGEGT. cDNA synthesis used template-switch 5'RACE with a primer carrying a 10-nucleotide random unique molecular identifier tagging each TCR transcript. Each sequencing run produced over 200 million TCR-beta sequences covering 15-18 subjects. The RNeasy kit was used for extraction of total RNA. The KAPA Real-time Library Amplification kit was used to amplify TCR-beta VDJ regions with primers targeting the TCR constant region and the 5'RACE anchor. A first PCR added sample indexes and Illumina adaptors, and a second PCR then raised library yield. After Ampure bead purification, the roughly 650 bp TCR product was size-selected on a 2% E-gel SizeSelection system. Before pooling, libraries had their quality checked on a Bioanalyzer, their concentration measured with Qubit, and their quantity determined with the Kapa Library Quantification kit. An Illumina HiSeq 2500 sequenced the libraries paired-end 2 x 150 bp. To increase sequence diversity, about 25-31% phiX was spiked into each library pool. In the authors' own workflow: The quality-filtered reads were processed with the UMI-based MiGEC pipeline, whose error correction step removed more than 80% of the raw TCR sequences. IMGT germline references were used for aligning VDJ genes, and each clonotype was defined as a unique CDR3 amino acid sequence together with its V-J genes. Clonal expansion, Shannon diversity and CDR3 relatedness (CalcPairwiseDistances, ClusterSamples) were evaluated with VDJtools, and phylogenetic trees were built with CLCbio workbench. Clones with at least 8 unique UMIs were defined as expanded, with this threshold being based on coefficient-of-variation modelling across technical triplicates. TCRdb ran its own pipeline on the public reads, namely fastp trimming at Q25 and MiXCR clone calling, and kept in-frame beta chains. Rows merge per CDR3 protein into single entries with the most common DNA and genes. These V and J calls derive from TCRdb rather than the authors' analysis. Here the sample has under 80,000 distinct CDR3 sequences; about 9.4% occur a single time. The top ten hold about 1.7% of the sample.

The sample is drawn from a study of neurological immune-mediated disorders (dated by TCRdb to the late 2010s). As for the study more broadly: The study compared peripheral blood TCR-beta repertoires of HTLV-I-associated myelopathy (HAM/TSP) patients, multiple sclerosis patients and healthy controls using UMI-based sequencing. Alongside PBMC samples, the set of 80 to 130 TCR-beta libraries contained longitudinal samples, technical triplicates, and paired CD4+ and CD8+ T-cell subsets that had been sorted. The cohort comprised approximately 67 subjects: about 15 HAM/TSP patients, approximately 34 multiple sclerosis patients and approximately 20 healthy controls.

What the authors observed across the whole study: No identical CDR3 amino acid sequences were shared among expanded clones across subjects, suggesting private TCR-beta repertoires in all groups. TCR clonal expansion was highest in HAM/TSP patients and lowest in MS patients, with MS patients falling below even healthy controls.

Healthy controls were blood bank volunteers in Maryland, USA. Unsorted PBMC libraries were generated from 2 million PBMCs stored in RNAlater at -80 °C until RNA extraction. Peripheral blood underwent Ficoll-Hypaque density gradient centrifugation to isolate PBMCs, which were then cryopreserved in liquid nitrogen. Material: PBMCs. This receptor was obtained from a man over 45 in good health. Rearrangement joined TRBV6-2 or TRBV6-3 to TRBJ1-6; TRBD1 is a weak D gene call, 6 bases matching. The nucleotides read TGTGCCAGCAGTTACCCCCGACAGGTGACCGGGGCACCCCTCCACTTT. This codes for CASSYPRQVTGAPLHF.